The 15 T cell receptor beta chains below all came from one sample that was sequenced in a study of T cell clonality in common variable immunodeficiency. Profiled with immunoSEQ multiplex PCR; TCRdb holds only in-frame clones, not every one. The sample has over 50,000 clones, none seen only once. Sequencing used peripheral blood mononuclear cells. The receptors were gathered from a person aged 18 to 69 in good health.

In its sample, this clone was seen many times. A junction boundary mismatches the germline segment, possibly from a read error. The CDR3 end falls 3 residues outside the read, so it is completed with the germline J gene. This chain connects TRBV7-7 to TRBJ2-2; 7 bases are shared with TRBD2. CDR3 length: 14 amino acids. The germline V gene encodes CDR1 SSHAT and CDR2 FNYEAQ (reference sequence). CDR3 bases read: TGTGCTAGCAGCTTAGCGGGCAACGCCGGGGAG. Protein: CASSLAGNAGE. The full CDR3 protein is CASSLAGNAGELFF.

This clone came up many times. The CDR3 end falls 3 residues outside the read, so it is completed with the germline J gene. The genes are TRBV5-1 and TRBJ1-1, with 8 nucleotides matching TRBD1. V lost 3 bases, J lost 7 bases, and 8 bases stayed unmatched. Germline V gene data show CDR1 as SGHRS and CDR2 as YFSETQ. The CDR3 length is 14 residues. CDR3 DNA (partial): TGCGCCAGCAGCTCACTGGACAGGGAGGGTGAA. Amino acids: CASSSLDREGE. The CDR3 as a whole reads CASSSLDREGEAFF.

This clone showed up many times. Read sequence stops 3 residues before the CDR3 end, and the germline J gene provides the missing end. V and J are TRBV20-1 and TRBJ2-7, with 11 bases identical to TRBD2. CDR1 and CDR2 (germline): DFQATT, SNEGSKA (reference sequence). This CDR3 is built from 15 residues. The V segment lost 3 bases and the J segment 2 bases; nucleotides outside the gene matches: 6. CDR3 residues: CSASGGLAEAYEQYF. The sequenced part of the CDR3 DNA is TGCAGTGCTAGTGGGGGACTAGCGGAGGCCTACGAG.

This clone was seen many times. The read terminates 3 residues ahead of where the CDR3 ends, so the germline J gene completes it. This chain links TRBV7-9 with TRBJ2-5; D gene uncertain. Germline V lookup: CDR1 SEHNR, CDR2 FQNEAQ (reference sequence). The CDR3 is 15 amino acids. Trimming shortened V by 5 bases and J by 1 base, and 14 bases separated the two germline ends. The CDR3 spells CASSPRVFGQETQYF. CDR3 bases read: TGTGCCAGCAGCCCCCGGGTCTTTGGCCAAGAGACC. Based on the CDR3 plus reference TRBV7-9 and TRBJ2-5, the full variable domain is DTGVSQNPRHKITKRGQNVTFRCDPISEHNRLYWYRQTLGQGPEFLTYFQNEAQLEKSRLLSDRFSAERPKGSFSTLEIQRTEQGDSAMYLCASSPRVFGQETQYFGPGTRLLVL.

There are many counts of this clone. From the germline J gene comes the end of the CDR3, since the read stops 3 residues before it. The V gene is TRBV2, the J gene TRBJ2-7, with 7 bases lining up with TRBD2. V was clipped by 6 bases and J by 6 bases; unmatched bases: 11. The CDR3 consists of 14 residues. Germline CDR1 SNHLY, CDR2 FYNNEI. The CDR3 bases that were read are TGTGCCAGCAGGAACGGACTAGATGGCTTCGAG. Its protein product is CASRNGLDGFE. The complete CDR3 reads CASRNGLDGFEQYF.

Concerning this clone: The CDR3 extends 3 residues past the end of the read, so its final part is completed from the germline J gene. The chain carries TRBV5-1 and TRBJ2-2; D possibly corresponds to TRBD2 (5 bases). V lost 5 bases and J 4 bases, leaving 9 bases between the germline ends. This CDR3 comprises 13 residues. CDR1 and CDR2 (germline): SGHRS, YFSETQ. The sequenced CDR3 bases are TGCGCCAGCAGGATTGAGGGCACCGGGGAG. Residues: CASRIEGTGE. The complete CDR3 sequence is CASRIEGTGELFF.

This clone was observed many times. The DNA read from the CDR3 is TGTGCCAGCAGCTACGGACTAGGTCTACTAGCCAAAAACATT. Translating it yields CASSYGLGLLAKNI. The entire CDR3 reads CASSYGLGLLAKNIQYF. This chain joins TRBV6-2 or TRBV6-3 and TRBJ2-4; 7 nucleotides match TRBD2. The CDR3 is cut off 3 residues early in the read; its end comes from the germline J gene. The CDR3 totals 17 residues. V shed 6 bases, J shed 0 bases, and the junction held 11 bases outside the gene matches. The germline V gene encodes CDR1 MNHEY and CDR2 SVGEGT.

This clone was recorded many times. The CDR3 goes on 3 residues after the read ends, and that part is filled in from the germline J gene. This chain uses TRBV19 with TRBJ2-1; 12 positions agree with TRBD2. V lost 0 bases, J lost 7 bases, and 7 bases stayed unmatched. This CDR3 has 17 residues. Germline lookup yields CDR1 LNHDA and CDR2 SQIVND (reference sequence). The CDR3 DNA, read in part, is TGTGCCAGTAGTATAGATAGACTAGCGGGAGCTGGGAATGAG. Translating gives CASSIDRLAGAGNE. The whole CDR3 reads CASSIDRLAGAGNEQFF.

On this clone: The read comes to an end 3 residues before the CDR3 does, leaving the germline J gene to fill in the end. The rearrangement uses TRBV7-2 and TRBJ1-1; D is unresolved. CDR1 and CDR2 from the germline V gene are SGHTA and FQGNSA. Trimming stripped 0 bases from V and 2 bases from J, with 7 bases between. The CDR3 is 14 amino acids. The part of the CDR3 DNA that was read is TGTGCCAGCAGCTTAGCGCCAACTAACACTGAA. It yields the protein CASSLAPTNTE. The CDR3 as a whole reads CASSLAPTNTEAFF.

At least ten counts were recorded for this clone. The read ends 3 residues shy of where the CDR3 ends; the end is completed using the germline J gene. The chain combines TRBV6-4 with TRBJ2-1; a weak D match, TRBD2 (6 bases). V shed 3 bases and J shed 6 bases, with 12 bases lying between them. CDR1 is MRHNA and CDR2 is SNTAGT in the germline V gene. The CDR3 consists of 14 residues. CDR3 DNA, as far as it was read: TGTGCCAGCAGTGAGAGCGGGCCCTCCAATGAG. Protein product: CASSESGPSNE. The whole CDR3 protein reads CASSESGPSNEQFF.

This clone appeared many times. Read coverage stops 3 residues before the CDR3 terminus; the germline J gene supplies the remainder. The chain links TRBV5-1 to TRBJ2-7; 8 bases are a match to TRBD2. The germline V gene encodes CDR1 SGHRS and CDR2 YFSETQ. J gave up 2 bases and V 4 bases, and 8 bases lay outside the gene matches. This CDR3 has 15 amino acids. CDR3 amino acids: CASSPYPGLAYEQYF. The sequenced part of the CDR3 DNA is TGCGCCAGCAGCCCGTATCCGGGACTAGCCTACGAG.

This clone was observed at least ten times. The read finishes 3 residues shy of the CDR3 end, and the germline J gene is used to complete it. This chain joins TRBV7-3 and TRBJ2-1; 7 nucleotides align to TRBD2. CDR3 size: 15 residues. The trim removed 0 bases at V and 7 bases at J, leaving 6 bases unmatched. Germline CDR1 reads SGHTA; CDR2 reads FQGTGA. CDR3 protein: CASSLTGTSVNEQFF. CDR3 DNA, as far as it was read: TGTGCCAGCAGCTTAACGGGAACTAGCGTTAATGAG. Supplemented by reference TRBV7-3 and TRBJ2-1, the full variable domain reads GAGVSQTPSNKVTEKGKYVELRCDPISGHTALYWYRQSLGQGPEFLIYFQGTGAADDSGLPNDRFFAVRPEGSVSTLKIQRTERGDSAVYLCASSLTGTSVNEQFFGPGTRLTVL.

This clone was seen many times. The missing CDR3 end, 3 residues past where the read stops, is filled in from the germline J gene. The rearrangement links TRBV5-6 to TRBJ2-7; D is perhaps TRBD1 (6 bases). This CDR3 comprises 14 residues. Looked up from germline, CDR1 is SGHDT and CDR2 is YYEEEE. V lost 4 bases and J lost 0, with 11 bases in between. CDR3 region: CASSRDRSSYEQYF. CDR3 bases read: TGTGCCAGCAGCCGCGACAGGAGCTCCTACGAG.

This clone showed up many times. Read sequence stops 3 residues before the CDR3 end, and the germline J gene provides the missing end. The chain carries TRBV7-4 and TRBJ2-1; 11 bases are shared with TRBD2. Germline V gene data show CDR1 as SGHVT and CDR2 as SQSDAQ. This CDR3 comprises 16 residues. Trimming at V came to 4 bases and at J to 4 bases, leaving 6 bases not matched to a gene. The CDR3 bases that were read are TGTGCCAGCAGCTCCACTCTAGCGGGAGGATACAATGAG. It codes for CASSSTLAGGYNE. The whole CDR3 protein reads CASSSTLAGGYNEQFF.

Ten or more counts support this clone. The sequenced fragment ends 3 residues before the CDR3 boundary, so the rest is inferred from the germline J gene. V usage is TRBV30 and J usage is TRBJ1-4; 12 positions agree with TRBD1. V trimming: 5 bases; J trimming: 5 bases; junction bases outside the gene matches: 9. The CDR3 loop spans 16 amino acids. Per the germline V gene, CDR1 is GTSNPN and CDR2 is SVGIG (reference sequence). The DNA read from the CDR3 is TGTGCCTGGTCATACCGGGACAGGGGGCGAAATGAAAAA. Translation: CAWSYRDRGRNEK. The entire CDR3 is CAWSYRDRGRNEKLFF.